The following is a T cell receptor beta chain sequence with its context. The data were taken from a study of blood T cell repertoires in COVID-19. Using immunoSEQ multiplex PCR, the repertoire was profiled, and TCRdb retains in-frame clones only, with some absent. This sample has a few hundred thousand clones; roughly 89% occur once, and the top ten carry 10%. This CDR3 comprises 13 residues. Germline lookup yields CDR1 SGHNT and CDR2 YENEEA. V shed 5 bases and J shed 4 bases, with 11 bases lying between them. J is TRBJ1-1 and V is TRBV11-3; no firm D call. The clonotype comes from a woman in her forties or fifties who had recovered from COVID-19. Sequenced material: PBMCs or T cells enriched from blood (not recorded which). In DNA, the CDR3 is TGTGCCAGCAGCCAAGGAGGGAGCACTGAAGCTTTCTTT. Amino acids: CASSQGGSTEAFF.